The next 20 T cell receptor beta chains were all read from a single sample in a study of T cell responses to AZD1222 COVID-19 vaccine. The repertoire was sequenced with immunoSEQ multiplex PCR; TCRdb's copy has only in-frame clones and lacks some. The profile shows about 150,000 clones, roughly nine tenths of them singletons. The starting material was peripheral blood, obtained 28 days after the second dose of the MenACWY control vaccine. The receptor set was obtained from an adult who received the MenACWY meningococcal vaccine as a control.

V usage is TRBV10-3 and J usage is TRBJ1-5; 7 bases match TRBD1. Germline CDR1 ENHRY, CDR2 SYGVKD. This CDR3 contains 15 residues. The V gene end was trimmed by 6 bases and the J gene end by 5 bases; junction bases not matched to a gene: 10. CDR3 sequence reads: CAISQDTGADQPQHF. CDR3 bases: TGTGCCATCAGCCAAGACACAGGGGCGGATCAGCCCCAGCATTTT.

CDR3 amino acids: CASSVVGSGGTDTQYF. The CDR3 DNA follows: TGTGCCAGCAGCGTAGTTGGTAGCGGGGGAACAGATACGCAGTATTTT. The V call is TRBV9, the J call TRBJ2-3, with 9 bases aligning to TRBD2. The V gene end was trimmed by 0 bases and the J gene end by 3 bases; junction bases not matched to a gene: 5. Germline CDR1 SGDLS, CDR2 YYNGEE. The CDR3 is made up of 16 amino acids.

The V and J genes are TRBV3-1 (or the pseudogene TRBV3-2) and TRBJ1-4; TRBD1 agrees at 8 bases. Per the germline V gene, CDR1 is LGHDT and CDR2 is YNNKEL (reference sequence). This CDR3 is 17 amino acids long. V shed 1 base and J 5 bases; nucleotides not matched to a gene: 9. CDR3 DNA: TGTGCCAGCAGCCAAGGGGGTTCCGGGACAGGAAATGAAAAACTGTTTTTT. Translating gives CASSQGGSGTGNEKLFF.

The chain joins TRBV4-1 to TRBJ2-5; 13 bases are shared with TRBD2. The CDR3 totals 19 residues. CDR1 and CDR2 (germline): MGHRA, YSYEKL. Trimming cost V 0 bases and J 1 base; bases outside gene matches: 8. In DNA form, the CDR3 reads TGCGCCAGCAGCCAAGATCGGTCTCGACTAGCGGGAGGCCAAGAGACCCAGTACTTC. This codes for CASSQDRSRLAGGQETQYF.

The chain employs TRBV6-5 and TRBJ1-1; no firm D call. The CDR3 is made up of 13 amino acids. Deletions cut 4 bases from V and 1 base from J, with 7 bases between. Germline-derived CDR1 and CDR2 are MNHEY and SVGAGI. CDR3 coding DNA: TGTGCCAGCAGTTTTGCGGGGAACACTGAAGCTTTCTTT. Its protein product is CASSFAGNTEAFF.

A remark on this clone: The same CDR3 can be traced to other DNA sequences in this sample. The chain uses TRBV3-1 (or the pseudogene TRBV3-2) and TRBJ2-1; no clear D gene. Germline-derived CDR1 and CDR2 are LGHDT and YNNKEL (reference sequence). This CDR3 has 12 residues. Trimming removed 1 base at V and 9 bases at J, with 7 bases between. The CDR3 nucleotides are TGTGCCAGCAGCCAAGTTTCCGCTGAGCAGTTCTTC. Translating gives CASSQVSAEQFF.

The chain combines TRBV3-1 (or the pseudogene TRBV3-2) with TRBJ2-5, with 8 nucleotides matching TRBD2. Germline V gene data show CDR1 as LGHDT and CDR2 as YNNKEL (reference sequence). The CDR3 totals 18 residues. Trimming removed 5 bases from V and 1 base from J; junction bases left unmatched: 15. Written as DNA, the CDR3 is TGTGCCAGCAGCTATAAGGGACGGGGGGGTATCCCCCAAGAGACCCAGTACTTC. Protein sequence: CASSYKGRGGIPQETQYF.

This sequence joins TRBV10-3 and TRBJ2-7, with 11 bases lining up with TRBD1. The CDR3 runs to 16 residues. V lost 2 bases and J lost 3; bases outside the gene matches: 6. Germline V lookup: CDR1 ENHRY, CDR2 SYGVKD. CDR3 nucleotide sequence: TGTGCCATCAGTGAGGGTGTGGGACAGGGGGTCTACGAGCAGTACTTC. It translates to CAISEGVGQGVYEQYF.

This clone showed up just once. The chain carries TRBV7-2 and TRBJ2-7, with 7 bases lining up with TRBD1. The CDR3 contains 12 residues. The ends lost 5 bases at V and 6 bases at J; junction bases unmatched: 4. Germline CDR1 reads SGHTA; CDR2 reads FQGNSA. Written as DNA, the CDR3 is TGTGCCAGCAGCACCAGGGGGTTCGAGCAGTACTTC. This encodes CASSTRGFEQYF.

In its sample, this clone was seen once. The chain carries TRBV12-3 or TRBV12-4 and TRBJ1-4; D gene ambiguous. This CDR3 has 13 amino acids. Trimming removed 6 bases from V and 4 bases from J, with 9 bases in between. This CDR3 is CASSFGNNEKLFF. The CDR3, as DNA: TGTGCCAGCAGCTTCGGGAATAATGAAAAACTGTTTTTT.

CDR3 region: CASSQIQGMDEQYF. The CDR3 nucleotides are TGTGCCAGTAGTCAAATACAGGGGATGGACGAGCAGTACTTC. The chain combines TRBV19 with TRBJ2-7, with 7 bases that match TRBD1. This CDR3 comprises 14 residues. In germline, CDR1 is LNHDA, CDR2 SQIVND (reference sequence). Trimming took 5 bases from V and 5 from J; bases not matched to a gene: 9.

The V and J genes are TRBV7-3 and TRBJ2-5; 10 bases match TRBD2. The junction had 3 bases not matched to a gene; V was cut back by 2 bases and J by 3 bases. This CDR3 is built from 15 residues. Germline assignment: CDR1 SGHTA and CDR2 FQGTGA. CDR3 bases: TGTGCCAGCAGCTTAGGAGGACTAGCGGAAGAGACCCAGTACTTC. It is translated as CASSLGGLAEETQYF.

The V and J genes are TRBV10-3 and TRBJ2-7; D possibly corresponds to TRBD1 (5 bases). Germline-derived CDR1 and CDR2 are ENHRY and SYGVKD. V gave up 4 bases and J gave up 2 bases, with 24 bases separating them. The CDR3 covers 18 residues. The CDR3 coding sequence is TGTGCCATCAGTGGGAGCCCCCCCCATTCAGGGTCGACCTACGAGCAGTACTTC. Encoded protein: CAISGSPPHSGSTYEQYF.

V usage is TRBV7-9 and J usage is TRBJ2-7; D perhaps matches TRBD1 (5 bases). Trimming pared 5 bases from V and 3 bases from J, leaving 11 bases between. CDR3 size: 13 residues. The germline gives CDR1 SEHNR, CDR2 FQNEAQ (reference sequence). CDR3 in DNA: TGTGCCAGCAGCCCGACCGACAGCTACGAGCAGTACTTC. Protein: CASSPTDSYEQYF. Based on the CDR3 plus reference TRBV7-9 and TRBJ2-7, the full variable domain is DTGVSQNPRHKITKRGQNVTFRCDPISEHNRLYWYRQTLGQGPEFLTYFQNEAQLEKSRLLSDRFSAERPKGSFSTLEIQRTEQGDSAMYLCASSPTDSYEQYFGPGTRLTVT.

The chain combines TRBV29-1 with TRBJ1-3, with D possibly being TRBD1 (5 bases). CDR3 length equals 15 residues. With 5 bases removed from V and 4 bases from J, the gap between germline ends came to 18 bases. Germline V lookup: CDR1 SQVTM, CDR2 ANQGSEA. The CDR3 loop reads CSVQRPGAGGNTIYF. The CDR3 coding sequence is TGCAGCGTTCAAAGGCCCGGGGCGGGAGGAAACACCATATATTTT.

This rearrangement joins TRBV5-1 to TRBJ2-2, with D possibly matching TRBD1 (5 bases). CDR1 is SGHRS and CDR2 is YFSETQ in the germline V gene. Trimming shortened V by 4 bases and J by 1 base, and 8 bases separated the two germline ends. CDR3 length equals 14 residues. The CDR3 region is CASSIDRNTGELFF. The CDR3 DNA reads as TGCGCCAGCAGCATAGACAGGAACACCGGGGAGCTGTTTTTT.

This chain joins TRBV14 and TRBJ2-5; 10 bases agree with TRBD2. The V gene's germline CDR1 is SGHDN and CDR2 FVKESK. J lost 2 bases, V lost 5 bases, and 5 bases had no gene match. The CDR3 is 15 amino acids. The CDR3 nucleotides read TGTGCCAGCAGCAGTATAGCGGGAGGACAAGAGACCCAGTACTTC. Residues: CASSSIAGGQETQYF.

V gene TRBV7-8 combines with J gene TRBJ2-7; TRBD2 aligns across 13 bases. Germline CDR1 reads SGHVS; CDR2 reads FQNEAQ. The CDR3 has 16 amino acids. The V and J ends lost 5 bases and 1 base, in that order; junction bases with no gene match: 5. CDR3 amino acids: CASSKGTSGVSYEQYF. The CDR3 DNA follows: TGTGCCAGCAGCAAAGGGACTAGCGGGGTTTCCTACGAGCAGTACTTC.

The chain combines TRBV5-6 with TRBJ2-2; 7 positions match TRBD1. Germline loops: CDR1 SGHDT, CDR2 YYEEEE. The V gene end was trimmed by 4 bases and the J gene end by 4 bases; junction bases not matched to a gene: 19. The CDR3 covers 19 residues. The CDR3: CASSQTVGQGVIGTGELFF. CDR3 DNA: TGTGCCAGCAGCCAGACGGTTGGGCAGGGGGTTATCGGCACCGGGGAGCTGTTTTTT.

The chain couples TRBV7-9 to TRBJ2-3; D is uncertain. The CDR3 is made up of 14 amino acids. Trimming pared 5 bases from V and 4 bases from J, leaving 13 bases between. Germline V gene lookup returns CDR1 SEHNR and CDR2 FQNEAQ (reference sequence). In DNA form, the CDR3 reads TGTGCCAGCAGCCCCCTTGGCAGAGCAGATACGCAGTATTTT. Amino acid sequence: CASSPLGRADTQYF.